This TCR beta chain was retrieved from a study of T cell responses to AZD1222 COVID-19 vaccine. Points from the study as a whole: Two AZD1222 doses significantly raised spike-specific TCR breadth and depth over controls. Mostly white British, mostly female donors; authors suggested clonal diversity may be underestimated. Repertoires were obtained solely post-peak T cell response. The study found vaccine-associated CD4 TCRs spanning spike, dominant at 160-218 and 743-854.

V lost 4 bases to trimming and J lost 0 bases; unmatched junction nucleotides: 4. The CDR3 has 14 residues. Germline V gene sequence: CDR1 SGHRS, CDR2 YFSETQ. The repertoire was sequenced with immunoSEQ multiplex PCR; TCRdb's copy has only in-frame clones and lacks some. The table lists about 140,000 clones, approximately 94% of them singletons. Comment on this clone: Its target is not known.

The chain has TRBV5-1 and TRBJ2-7; 7 positions agree with TRBD2. This receptor was taken from an adult in good health. The sequenced sample was peripheral blood, obtained on day 0 of AZD1222 vaccination. CDR3 loop: CASSPRTSSYEQYF. The CDR3 nucleotides read TGCGCCAGCAGCCCGCGGACTAGCTCCTACGAGCAGTACTTC.